This T cell receptor beta chain was obtained from a study of OX40 agonist ivuxolimab in advanced cancers. Study-level background: Dose-escalation patients' cancers were hepatocellular carcinoma, melanoma, renal cell or head and neck cancer. Allowance was made for prior anti-PD-1, anti-PD-L1 or anti-CTLA-4 therapy, and about 37% had some.

The CDR3 loop spans 21 amino acids. Trimming cost V 1 base and J 0 bases; bases outside gene matches: 19. The germline gives CDR1 MNHEY, CDR2 SMNVEV (reference sequence). Generated by immunoSEQ multiplex PCR, the TCRdb table keeps only in-frame clones and is missing some. Among 55,000 to 85,000 clones listed, just over 85% were seen once. Study conclusions and caveats: Doses of 0.1 to 3.0 mg/kg were accompanied by clonal expansion of CD4+ and CD8+ blood T cells by week 6. CD8+ T cells (on average) carried more expanded clones than CD4+ T cells.

As to this clone: Its cognate antigen is unknown.

This specimen consisted of CD4+ or CD8+ T cells sorted from blood, obtained in a trial of the OX40 agonist ivuxolimab. The chain employs TRBV27 and TRBJ2-3, with 7 bases matching TRBD2. The sequence was obtained from an adult with an advanced solid tumor such as melanoma, head and neck, liver or kidney cancer. CDR3 DNA: TGTGCCAGCAGTTTATTACCGGGACTAAAGCGGGCTGGAAGTAGCACAGATACGCAGTATTTT. Translating gives CASSLLPGLKRAGSSTDTQYF.